This TCR beta chain was identified during a study of cytomegalovirus exposure and HLA in healthy donors. Study-level findings and limits: Earlier analysis looked at TCR beta V segments, and most were productive about 90% or about 30% of the time.

The study ran its PCR with 60 Vbeta and 13 Jbeta primers. The assay was immunoSEQ multiplex PCR, and TCRdb's table has in-frame clones only and misses some. Of under 200,000 clones listed, 80% are singletons. Regarding this clone: As yet, its antigen is unknown.

V lost 3 bases and J 0 bases, leaving 5 bases between the germline ends. In germline, CDR1 is GTSNPN, CDR2 SVGIG (reference sequence). The CDR3 consists of 13 residues. The chain carries TRBV30 and TRBJ2-2; D gene ambiguous. The TCR sequence derives from a man aged 40-55 years in good health and CMV-seronegative. The source material was PBMCs. The CDR3 DNA is TGTGCCTGGAGCTTCTCGAACACCGGGGAGCTGTTTTTT. Protein sequence: CAWSFSNTGELFF.